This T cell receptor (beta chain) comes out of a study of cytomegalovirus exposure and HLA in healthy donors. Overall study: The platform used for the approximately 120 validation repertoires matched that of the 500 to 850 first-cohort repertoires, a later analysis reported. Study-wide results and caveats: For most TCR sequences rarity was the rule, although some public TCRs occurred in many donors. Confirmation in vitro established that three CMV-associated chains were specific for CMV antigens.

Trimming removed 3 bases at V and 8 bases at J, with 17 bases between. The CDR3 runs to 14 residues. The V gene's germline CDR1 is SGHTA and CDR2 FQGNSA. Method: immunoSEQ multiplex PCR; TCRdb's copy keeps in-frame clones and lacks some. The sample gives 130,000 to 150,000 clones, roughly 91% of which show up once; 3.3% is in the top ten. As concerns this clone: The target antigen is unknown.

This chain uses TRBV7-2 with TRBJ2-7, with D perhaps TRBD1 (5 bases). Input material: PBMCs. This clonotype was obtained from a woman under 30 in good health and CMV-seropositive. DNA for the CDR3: TGTGCCAGCAGCTTTAGCCAGGGATCCCTCCAGCAGTACTTC. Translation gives CASSFSQGSLQQYF.